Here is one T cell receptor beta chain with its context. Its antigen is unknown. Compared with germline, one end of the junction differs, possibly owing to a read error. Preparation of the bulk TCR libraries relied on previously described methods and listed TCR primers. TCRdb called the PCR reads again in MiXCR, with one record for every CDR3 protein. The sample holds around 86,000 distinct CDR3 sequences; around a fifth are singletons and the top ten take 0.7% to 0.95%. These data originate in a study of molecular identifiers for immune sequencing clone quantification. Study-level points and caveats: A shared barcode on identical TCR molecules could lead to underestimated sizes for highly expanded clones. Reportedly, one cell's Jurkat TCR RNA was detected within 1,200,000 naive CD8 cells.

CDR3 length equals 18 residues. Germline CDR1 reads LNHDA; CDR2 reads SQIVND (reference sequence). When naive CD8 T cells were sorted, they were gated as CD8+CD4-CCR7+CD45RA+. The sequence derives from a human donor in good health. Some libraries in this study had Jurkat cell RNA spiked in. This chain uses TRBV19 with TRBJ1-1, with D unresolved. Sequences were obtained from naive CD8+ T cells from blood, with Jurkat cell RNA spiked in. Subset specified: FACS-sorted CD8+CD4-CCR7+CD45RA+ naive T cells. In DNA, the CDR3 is TGTGCCAGTAGTATAAAGTACCAGTCTTCTGACGTGAACACTGAAGCCTCCTTT. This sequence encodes CASSIKYQSSDVNTEASF.